Reported below is one T cell receptor (beta chain). This sample is drawn from a study of blood T cell repertoires in COVID-19. Study background: COVID-19 samples from acute and convalescent phases originated in the United States, Italy and Spain. From T cells, B-cell-depleted T cells, or PBMCs came the material, which was cDNA or gDNA.

V was trimmed by 8 bases and J by 4 bases, leaving 21 bases between them. CDR3 length: 15 residues. Per the germline V gene, CDR1 is MNHEY and CDR2 is SMNVEV (reference sequence). Method: immunoSEQ multiplex PCR; TCRdb's copy keeps in-frame clones and lacks some. The table has roughly 180,000 clones, 75% to 90% seen once. This clonotype was sampled from a woman in her fifties or sixties with acute or convalescent COVID-19. The chain couples TRBV27 to TRBJ2-7; TRBD2 is a possible D gene (6 bases). Material: peripheral blood. The CDR3, as DNA: TGTGCCAGCTCTTCCGCCGGGCCGGAGGGGTACGAGCAGTACTTC. It codes for CASSSAGPEGYEQYF.